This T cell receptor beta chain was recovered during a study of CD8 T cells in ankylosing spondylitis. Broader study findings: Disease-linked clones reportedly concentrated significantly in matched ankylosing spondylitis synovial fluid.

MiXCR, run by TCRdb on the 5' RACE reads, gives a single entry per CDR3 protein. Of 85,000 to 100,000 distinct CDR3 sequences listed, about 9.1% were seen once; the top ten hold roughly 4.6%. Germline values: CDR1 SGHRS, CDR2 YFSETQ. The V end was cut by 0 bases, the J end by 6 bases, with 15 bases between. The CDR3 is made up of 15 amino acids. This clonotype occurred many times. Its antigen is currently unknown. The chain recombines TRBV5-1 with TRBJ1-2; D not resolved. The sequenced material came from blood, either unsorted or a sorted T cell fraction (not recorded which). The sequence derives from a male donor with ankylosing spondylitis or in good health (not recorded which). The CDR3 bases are TGCGCCAGCAGCTTGGCCTTCTCCGACACCCATGGCTACACCTTC. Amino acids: CASSLAFSDTHGYTF.